A single sample is the source of the 25 T cell receptor beta chains below, sequenced in a study of T cells in Graves' hyperthyroidism and ophthalmopathy. RNA transcripts provided the source from which TCR beta CDR3 regions were amplified. Primed by the HTBI set, a first-round RT-PCR was run on the TCR CDR3. TCRdb independently ran MiXCR on the multiplex PCR reads; one entry per CDR3 protein. Counted here are a few hundred thousand distinct CDR3 sequences, around 14% occurring once; the ten biggest clones make up approximately 7%. The sample comprised blood. The receptors were sampled from a woman aged 30 to 39 with Graves' hyperthyroidism.

The chain links TRBV6-5 to TRBJ2-1; 9 nucleotides line up with TRBD2. Losses at the gene ends were 3 bases for V and 6 bases for J; bases not matched to a gene: 6. The CDR3 covers 15 residues. CDR1 is MNHEY and CDR2 is SVGAGI in the germline V gene. CDR3 protein: CASSYIAGEGNEQFF. CDR3 in DNA: TGTGCCAGCAGTTATATAGCGGGAGAAGGCAATGAGCAGTTCTTC.

This clonotype was recorded a few times. This may arise from a read error, as a much more abundant clone is one base away. The chain carries TRBV28 and TRBJ2-1, with 7 bases identical to TRBD2. Per germline, CDR1 MDHEN and CDR2 SYDVKM. CDR3 size: 14 residues. With 5 bases clipped from V and 2 bases from J, the junction kept 3 bases outside the gene matches. The CDR3 region is CASSTGTTYNEQFF. In DNA form, the CDR3 reads TGTGCCAGCAGTACCGGGACTACCTACAATGAGCAGTTCTTC.

This clonotype was recorded many times. This chain uses TRBV12-3 or TRBV12-4 with TRBJ2-1, with D tentatively TRBD2 (6 bases). V lost 7 bases and J lost 0, with 16 bases in between. The CDR3 is made up of 16 amino acids. CDR3 region: CASIPRAGISYNEQFF. DNA for the CDR3: TGTGCCAGCATTCCCAGGGCGGGAATCTCCTACAATGAGCAGTTCTTC.

This chain connects TRBV10-1 to TRBJ2-2; perhaps D is TRBD1 or TRBD2 (5 bases each). V lost 6 bases, J lost 3 bases, and 11 bases lay in between. Per germline, CDR1 WNHNN and CDR2 SYGVQD (reference sequence). The CDR3 consists of 14 residues. The CDR3 sequence: CASRTGTDTGELFF. DNA of the CDR3: TGCGCCAGCAGAACCGGGACCGACACCGGGGAGCTGTTTTTT.

V usage is TRBV7-9 and J usage is TRBJ1-1; D is uncertain. Looked up from germline, CDR1 is SEHNR and CDR2 is FQNEAQ (reference sequence). V was cut by 4 bases and J by 7 bases, with 10 bases left in between. This CDR3 has 12 residues. The CDR3: CASSSLAGEAFF. The CDR3 DNA is TGTGCCAGCAGCTCGCTTGCAGGTGAAGCTTTCTTT.

This rearrangement joins TRBV20-1 to TRBJ1-5; D is possibly TRBD1 (5 bases). CDR3 length: 14 amino acids. CDR1 DFQATT and CDR2 SNEGSKA come from the germline V gene (reference sequence). Trimming left V 6 bases short and J 0 bases short, with 12 bases between. The CDR3 sequence: CSARRTYSNQPQHF. The CDR3 DNA follows: TGCAGTGCCAGACGGACATATAGCAATCAGCCCCAGCATTTT.

This clonotype was observed many times. The CDR3 loop is CASSLRTASSYNEQFF. CDR3 bases: TGCGCCAGCAGCCTAAGGACAGCCAGCTCCTACAATGAGCAGTTCTTC. The V call is TRBV5-1, the J call TRBJ2-1, with D possibly matching TRBD1 (6 bases). V gave up 4 bases and J gave up 0 bases, with 14 bases separating them. The CDR3 runs to 16 residues. Germline V CDR1 and CDR2: SGHRS, YFSETQ.

The genes are TRBV12-3 or TRBV12-4 and TRBJ2-1, with a tentative D call TRBD2 (6 bases). V lost 4 bases and J 4 bases, leaving 11 bases between the germline ends. The CDR3 consists of 14 residues. CDR3 loop: CASSSGLDYNEQFF. DNA for the CDR3: TGTGCCAGCAGTTCGGGACTGGATTACAATGAGCAGTTCTTC.

This clonotype appeared many times. The chain is built from TRBV5-6 and TRBJ2-3; 13 bases map to TRBD2. This CDR3 region has 16 residues. Per germline, CDR1 SGHDT and CDR2 YYEEEE. V gave up 5 bases and J gave up 7 bases; unmatched junction bases: 10. Written as DNA, the CDR3 is TGTGCCAGCAGTCGGAGAGTCGGGACTAGCGGGAATACGCAGTATTTT. Protein: CASSRRVGTSGNTQYF.

The chain joins TRBV7-2 to TRBJ1-1, with a tentative D call TRBD1 (5 bases). Germline V CDR1 and CDR2: SGHTA, FQGNSA. This CDR3 has 19 amino acids. Trimming shortened V by 5 bases and J by 1 base, and 26 bases separated the two germline ends. The CDR3 nucleotides read TGTGCCAGCAGCCCAAGACCCTTTTGGGGCGCGGTTGAGAACACTGAAGCTTTCTTT. This translates into CASSPRPFWGAVENTEAFF.

The rearrangement uses TRBV5-1 and TRBJ2-2; 11 nucleotides align to TRBD2. V dropped 0 bases and J dropped 7; count of bases not matched to a gene: 2. Germline V gives CDR1 SGHRS, CDR2 YFSETQ. There are 15 residues in the CDR3. In DNA, the CDR3 is TGCGCCAGCAGCTTGGGAGGGACTAGCGGCGGGGAGCTGTTTTTT. Its translation: CASSLGGTSGGELFF. Complete variable domain (other parts from reference TRBV5-1 and TRBJ2-2): KAGVTQTPRYLIKTRGQQVTLSCSPISGHRSVSWYQQTPGQGLQFLFEYFSETQRNKGNFPGRFSGRQFSNSRSEMNVSTLELGDSALYLCASSLGGTSGGELFFGEGSRLTVL.

This clonotype occurred a few times. This chain links TRBV18 with TRBJ2-1; 7 bases are shared with TRBD2. CDR3 length: 16 amino acids. V lost 2 bases to trimming and J lost 9 bases; unmatched junction nucleotides: 13. Germline CDR1 reads KGHSH; CDR2 reads LQKENI. The CDR3 here is CASSPGLDGLYGEQFF. The CDR3 DNA is TGTGCCAGCTCACCAGGACTAGATGGGTTGTACGGTGAGCAGTTCTTC.

For this clonotype: A much larger clone sits a single nucleotide away, making a read error possible. This sequence joins TRBV20-1 and TRBJ2-1; D is tentatively TRBD1 or TRBD2 (5 bases each). CDR1 DFQATT and CDR2 SNEGSKA come from the germline V gene (reference sequence). With 3 bases removed from V and 10 bases from J, the gap between germline ends came to 22 bases. CDR3 length: 15 residues. The DNA for the CDR3 is TGCAGTGCTAGGCTTATAGGAACCGGGGCGGGCGAGCAGTTCTTC. Protein product: CSARLIGTGAGEQFF.

This clonotype was found many times. The rearrangement uses TRBV11-2 and TRBJ2-3; D call uncertain. The CDR3 is made up of 15 amino acids. Germline V gene data show CDR1 as SGHAT and CDR2 as FQNNGV. Trimming cost V 3 bases and J 1 base, with 11 bases left between them. CDR3 in amino acids: CASSFPQRGTDTQYF. The CDR3 nucleotides read TGTGCCAGCAGCTTCCCCCAGCGCGGCACAGATACGCAGTATTTT.

This clonotype has ten or more counts. The rearrangement uses TRBV9 and TRBJ1-2; D is unresolved. CDR1 and CDR2 from the germline V gene are SGDLS and YYNGEE. This CDR3 comprises 12 residues. Trimming shortened V by 0 bases and J by 7 bases, and 7 bases separated the two germline ends. CDR3: CASSVGLGGYTF. The CDR3 DNA sequence: TGTGCCAGCAGCGTAGGGCTCGGTGGCTACACCTTC.

Ten or more counts support this clonotype. The chain is built from TRBV11-2 and TRBJ2-3; D uncertain. Germline V CDR1 and CDR2: SGHAT, FQNNGV. The CDR3 sequence is 12 residues long. V was pared by 6 bases and J by 9 bases, with 13 bases between. In DNA form, the CDR3 reads TGTGCCAGCAGATCGCAACCTGCGACGCAGTATTTT. Translated: CASRSQPATQYF.

This clonotype was picked up many times. The chain is built from TRBV7-2 and TRBJ1-6; TRBD1 might be the D (5 bases). Germline CDR1 reads SGHTA; CDR2 reads FQGNSA. The CDR3 covers 14 residues. Trimming left V 10 bases short and J 10 bases short, with 20 bases between. CDR3 sequence: CATTGGGTSSPLHF. The CDR3 DNA is TGTGCCACAACTGGGGGGGGGACTAGCTCACCCCTCCACTTT.

The V and J genes are TRBV7-6 and TRBJ2-1, with D possibly being TRBD2 (5 bases). The germline V gene encodes CDR1 SGHVS and CDR2 FNYEAQ. Trimming removed 4 bases from V and 7 bases from J, with 14 bases in between. This CDR3 has 14 residues. The CDR3 loop reads CASSWERVGNEQFF. For the CDR3, the DNA is TGTGCCAGCAGCTGGGAGAGAGTCGGGAATGAGCAGTTCTTC.

This sequence joins TRBV4-2 and TRBJ2-2; TRBD1 agrees at 10 bases. Trimming took 6 bases from V and 3 from J; bases not matched to a gene: 13. Germline CDR1 LGHNA, CDR2 YNFKEQ. The CDR3 spans 18 residues. DNA for the CDR3: TGTGCCAGCAGACACCAAGCTACCGGGACAGGGGACACCGGGGAGCTGTTTTTT. Protein sequence: CASRHQATGTGDTGELFF.

This sequence joins TRBV12-3 or TRBV12-4 and TRBJ2-2; D call uncertain. The CDR3 totals 11 residues. Between the trimmed V and J ends, which lost 8 bases and 9 bases, there was a span of 10 bases. CDR3 residues: CASGDLRELFF. The DNA of the CDR3 is TGTGCCAGCGGGGATTTAAGGGAGCTGTTTTTT.

This clonotype was seen at least ten times. This chain uses TRBV6-5 with TRBJ2-7; 11 bases line up with TRBD2. The V and J ends lost 1 base and 0 bases, in that order; junction bases with no gene match: 14. Germline V gives CDR1 MNHEY, CDR2 SVGAGI. CDR3 length equals 20 residues. CDR3 in DNA: TGTGCCAGCAGTTACTACTACGCCGGCACTAGCGGGAGCACCTCCTACGAGCAGTACTTC. Amino acid sequence: CASSYYYAGTSGSTSYEQYF.

This clonotype has a count of ten or more. The chain uses TRBV14 and TRBJ2-1; a weak D match, TRBD2 (6 bases). V lost 4 bases and J 7 bases, leaving 20 bases between the germline ends. Germline V gene data show CDR1 as SGHDN and CDR2 as FVKESK. This CDR3 is 16 amino acids long. The CDR3, as DNA: TGTGCCAGCAGCCGTCTTGTGGGAGGCCGTCTAAATGAGCAGTTCTTC. Translation gives CASSRLVGGRLNEQFF.

The sample holds a few counts of this clonotype. J is TRBJ1-5 and V is TRBV27; 8 nucleotides align to TRBD1. Losses at the gene ends were 6 bases for V and 5 bases for J; bases not matched to a gene: 9. CDR3 length: 15 amino acids. CDR1 and CDR2 from the germline V gene are MNHEY and SMNVEV (reference sequence). The CDR3 is CASRLGTGADQPQHF. The CDR3 DNA reads as TGTGCCAGCAGACTCGGGACAGGAGCTGATCAGCCCCAGCATTTT.

Many counts were recorded for this clonotype. This chain connects TRBV11-1 to TRBJ2-1; D unresolved. The CDR3 contains 14 residues. Germline V gene sequence: CDR1 SGHAT, CDR2 FQDESV (reference sequence). V lost 2 bases and J lost 7, with 12 bases in between. As DNA, the CDR3 is TGTGCCAGCAGCTTATTTTCGGAAGTTAATGAGCAGTTCTTC. Protein sequence: CASSLFSEVNEQFF.

This sequence joins TRBV12-3 or TRBV12-4 and TRBJ2-1, with 11 bases aligning to TRBD2. CDR3 size: 17 residues. V gave up 6 bases and J gave up 3 bases; unmatched junction bases: 10. The CDR3 region is CASREVAGGGFYNEQFF. In DNA, the CDR3 is TGTGCCAGCAGGGAAGTAGCGGGAGGGGGTTTCTACAATGAGCAGTTCTTC.